The 22 T cell receptor beta chains listed next were all sequenced from one sample in a study of T cell responses to AZD1222 COVID-19 vaccine. The data were produced by immunoSEQ multiplex PCR, yet TCRdb's version contains in-frame clones alone and is incomplete. The data contain 100,000 to 150,000 clones, roughly 90% of them singletons. The specimen was peripheral blood, collected on day 0 of AZD1222 vaccination. The receptors stem from an adult in good health.

The chain carries TRBV7-2 and TRBJ2-1; a possible D gene is TRBD1 (6 bases). This CDR3 region has 16 residues. In germline, CDR1 is SGHTA, CDR2 FQGNSA. Trimming took off 3 bases at V and 0 bases at J, with 12 bases between the two ends. CDR3 amino acids: CASSFRGYSSYNEQFF. The CDR3 DNA is TGTGCCAGCAGCTTTAGGGGGTACAGCTCCTACAATGAGCAGTTCTTC.

The V gene is TRBV18, the J gene TRBJ2-1, with D unresolved. From germline, CDR1 is KGHSH and CDR2 LQKENI. The CDR3 extends over 12 amino acids. Trimming removed 5 bases at V and 8 bases at J, with 10 bases between. The CDR3 loop reads CASSSSQDEQFF. DNA of the CDR3: TGTGCCAGCTCATCGTCTCAGGATGAGCAGTTCTTC.

This clone was observed once. The chain uses TRBV5-8 and TRBJ1-2; TRBD1 aligns across 9 bases. The CDR3 spans 18 residues. The V gene's germline CDR1 is SGHTS and CDR2 YDEGEE. With V trimmed by 4 bases and J by 2 bases, 15 bases remained unmatched. CDR3 loop: CASSPIGTGQGMNYGYTF. The CDR3 DNA reads as TGTGCCAGCAGCCCAATCGGGACGGGACAGGGCATGAACTATGGCTACACCTTC.

The chain couples TRBV9 to TRBJ2-7; no clear D. CDR1 is SGDLS and CDR2 is YYNGEE in the germline V gene. Trimming left V 2 bases short and J 3 bases short, with 15 bases between. The CDR3 extends over 15 amino acids. In DNA, the CDR3 is TGTGCCAGCAGCGTGGGCGTGGGTGTAAACTACGAGCAGTACTTC. This encodes CASSVGVGVNYEQYF. Variable domain in full (rest from reference TRBV9 and TRBJ2-7): DSGVTQTPKHLITATGQRVTLRCSPRSGDLSVYWYQQSLDQGLQFLIQYYNGEERAKGNILERFSAQQFPDLHSELNLSSLELGDSALYFCASSVGVGVNYEQYFGPGTRLTVT.

V usage is TRBV4-1 and J usage is TRBJ1-5, with D unresolved. V dropped 4 bases and J dropped 6 bases, with 13 bases sitting between them. CDR1 and CDR2 (germline): MGHRA, YSYEKL. CDR3 length: 14 residues. CDR3 loop: CASSLSREVQPQHF. CDR3 nucleotides: TGCGCCAGCAGCCTTAGTCGGGAGGTTCAGCCCCAGCATTTT.

The rearrangement links TRBV28 to TRBJ1-1; 10 nucleotides agree with TRBD1. Per germline, CDR1 MDHEN and CDR2 SYDVKM. Germline trimming cut 1 base from V and 3 bases from J; bases unmatched to any gene: 8. CDR3 length: 17 amino acids. Here the CDR3 DNA reads TGTGCCAGCAGTTTATACGACAGGGGGCGATTTGACACTGAAGCTTTCTTT. This sequence encodes CASSLYDRGRFDTEAFF.

This chain uses TRBV5-1 with TRBJ2-1; D may be TRBD2 (6 bases). V was clipped by 4 bases and J by 8 bases, with 19 bases between them. This CDR3 region has 15 residues. Germline loops: CDR1 SGHRS, CDR2 YFSETQ. CDR3 DNA sequence: TGCGCCAGCAGCCCAGGCGGGGACCCAAGGGATGAGCAGTTCTTC. Its translation: CASSPGGDPRDEQFF.

The chain uses TRBV19 and TRBJ1-2; D perhaps matches TRBD1 (6 bases). The germline V and J ends were trimmed by 8 bases and 6 bases, with 13 bases remaining between them. The CDR3 consists of 12 residues. Germline loops: CDR1 LNHDA, CDR2 SQIVND (reference sequence). The CDR3 DNA follows: TGTGCCAGTGCCCCAGGGGTGAATGGCTACACCTTC. Protein: CASAPGVNGYTF.

This clone was observed once. The V and J genes are TRBV18 and TRBJ1-1, with unresolved D. Trimming cost V 3 bases and J 4 bases, with 12 bases left between them. The length of the CDR3 is 14 residues. Looked up from germline, CDR1 is KGHSH and CDR2 is LQKENI. CDR3 DNA: TGTGCCAGCTCACCTTCAGGCGAGAGCACTGAAGCTTTCTTT. Translating gives CASSPSGESTEAFF.

The chain links TRBV30 to TRBJ1-4; D uncertain. The CDR3 sequence is 11 residues long. Germline-derived CDR1 and CDR2 are GTSNPN and SVGIG (reference sequence). Trimming removed 5 bases at V and 8 bases at J, with 9 bases between. CDR3: CAWGIREKLFF. For the CDR3, the DNA is TGTGCCTGGGGGATACGGGAAAAACTGTTTTTT.

The chain carries TRBV4-1 and TRBJ1-4, with 8 bases fitting TRBD1. The junction had 10 bases not matched to a gene; V was cut back by 1 base and J by 3 bases. The CDR3 has 18 residues. The V gene's germline CDR1 is MGHRA and CDR2 YSYEKL. The CDR3 DNA is TGCGCCAGCAGCCAAGGAAGTGCAGGGGGCCTGGCTAATGAAAAACTGTTTTTT. Encoded protein: CASSQGSAGGLANEKLFF.

The chain employs TRBV6-2 or TRBV6-3 and TRBJ1-4, with unresolved D. The ends were cut back, 6 bases at V and 8 bases at J, with 13 bases in the middle. The CDR3 runs 13 residues. The V gene's germline CDR1 is MNHEY and CDR2 SVGEGT. The CDR3 region has the DNA TGTGCCAGCAGCGGGTTTCGGGAAGAAAAACTGTTTTTT. As protein: CASSGFREEKLFF.

The J gene is TRBJ2-7, the V gene TRBV6-5, with D perhaps matching TRBD2 (6 bases). V lost 0 bases and J lost 2, with 11 bases in between. Germline-derived CDR1 and CDR2 are MNHEY and SVGAGI. The CDR3 is made up of 15 amino acids. CDR3 nucleotides: TGTGCCAGCAGTTACTCTCGGGAGCCGCCCTACGAGCAGTACTTC. As protein: CASSYSREPPYEQYF.

DNA for the CDR3: TGTGCCAGCAGTTACTCGACAGGGGGAAACTATGGCTACACCTTC. It yields the protein CASSYSTGGNYGYTF. The J gene is TRBJ1-2, the V gene TRBV6-5, with 9 bases matching TRBD1. Germline V gene lookup returns CDR1 MNHEY and CDR2 SVGAGI. The CDR3 is 15 amino acids. V shed 0 bases, J shed 2 bases, and the junction held 1 base outside the gene matches.

This chain connects TRBV27 to TRBJ1-5; D possibly corresponds to TRBD1 (6 bases). Germline assignment: CDR1 MNHEY and CDR2 SMNVEV (reference sequence). The CDR3 totals 14 residues. V lost 5 bases, J lost 5 bases, and 13 bases lay in between. CDR3 nucleotide sequence: TGTGCCAGCAGTCCTCAGGGGTGGGATCAGCCCCAGCATTTT. Protein sequence: CASSPQGWDQPQHF.

The chain employs TRBV7-6 and TRBJ2-2; 8 bases line up with TRBD1. The trim removed 5 bases at V and 4 bases at J, leaving 9 bases unmatched. CDR3 length equals 16 residues. The germline CDR1 and CDR2 sequences are SGHVS and FNYEAQ. The CDR3 loop is CASSPPTGATTGELFF. The CDR3 bases are TGTGCCAGCAGCCCCCCGACAGGGGCGACCACCGGGGAGCTGTTTTTT.

The chain links TRBV6-5 to TRBJ1-3; TRBD1 might be the D (5 bases). Germline lookup yields CDR1 MNHEY and CDR2 SVGAGI. The CDR3 extends over 15 amino acids. Trimming shortened V by 7 bases and J by 0 bases, and 13 bases separated the two germline ends. CDR3 DNA sequence: TGTGCCAGCAATCCGACAGCTAGCTCTGGAAACACCATATATTTT. Translating gives CASNPTASSGNTIYF.

A single count supports this clone. CDR3 sequence reads: CASSIRGGEKLFF. As DNA, the CDR3 is TGTGCCAGTAGTATAAGGGGGGGTGAAAAACTGTTTTTT. V is TRBV19 and J is TRBJ1-4; TRBD1 is a possible D gene (6 bases). The CDR3 runs 13 residues. Trimming cost V 2 bases and J 7 bases, with 8 bases left between them. In germline, CDR1 is LNHDA, CDR2 SQIVND (reference sequence). The whole variable domain, remainder taken from reference TRBV19 and TRBJ1-4, is DGGITQSPKYLFRKEGQNVTLSCEQNLNHDAMYWYRQDPGQGLRLIYYSQIVNDFQKGDIAEGYSVSREKKESFPLTVTSAQKNPTAFYLCASSIRGGEKLFFGSGTQLSVL.

The gene calls are TRBV29-1 and TRBJ1-2; 11 nucleotides match TRBD1. The germline CDR1 and CDR2 sequences are SQVTM and ANQGSEA. CDR3 length: 13 residues. J was trimmed by 6 bases and V by 5 bases; bases with no gene match: 5. CDR3 sequence reads: CSVRDRGFDGYTF. CDR3 nucleotide sequence: TGCAGCGTTCGGGACAGGGGGTTCGATGGCTACACCTTC.

V gene TRBV5-4 combines with J gene TRBJ1-3, with a possible D match to TRBD1 (5 bases). CDR1 is SGHNT, CDR2 YYREEE, per germline (reference sequence). This CDR3 has 14 residues. V lost 3 bases, J lost 2 bases, and 9 bases lay in between. The CDR3 DNA reads TGTGCCAGCAGCTCTCAGGGAACTGGAAACACCATATATTTT. Translating it yields CASSSQGTGNTIYF. Full variable domain (remainder filled in from reference TRBV5-4 and TRBJ1-3): ETGVTQSPTHLIKTRGQQVTLRCSSQSGHNTVSWYQQALGQGPQFIFQYYREEENGRGNFPPRFSGLQFPNYSSELNVNALELDDSALYLCASSSQGTGNTIYFGEGSWLTVV.

This clone was recorded only once. The chain combines TRBV11-2 with TRBJ2-2; no clear D. V was pared by 0 bases and J by 2 bases, with 13 bases between. The CDR3 length is 17 residues. The V gene's germline CDR1 is SGHAT and CDR2 FQNNGV. The CDR3 DNA follows: TGTGCCAGCAGCTTAGATATCGAGACCTTCAACACCGGGGAGCTGTTTTTT. Residues: CASSLDIETFNTGELFF.

This clone was seen more than once but under ten times. The chain carries TRBV9 and TRBJ1-2; possible D gene TRBD1, 5 bases. This CDR3 region has 15 residues. The germline V gene has CDR1 SGDLS and CDR2 YYNGEE. Between the trimmed V and J ends, which lost 4 bases and 7 bases, there was a span of 20 bases. The CDR3 here is CASSSSLREVFGYTF. The CDR3 DNA reads TGTGCCAGCAGCTCTTCTCTCAGGGAGGTTTTTGGCTACACCTTC.